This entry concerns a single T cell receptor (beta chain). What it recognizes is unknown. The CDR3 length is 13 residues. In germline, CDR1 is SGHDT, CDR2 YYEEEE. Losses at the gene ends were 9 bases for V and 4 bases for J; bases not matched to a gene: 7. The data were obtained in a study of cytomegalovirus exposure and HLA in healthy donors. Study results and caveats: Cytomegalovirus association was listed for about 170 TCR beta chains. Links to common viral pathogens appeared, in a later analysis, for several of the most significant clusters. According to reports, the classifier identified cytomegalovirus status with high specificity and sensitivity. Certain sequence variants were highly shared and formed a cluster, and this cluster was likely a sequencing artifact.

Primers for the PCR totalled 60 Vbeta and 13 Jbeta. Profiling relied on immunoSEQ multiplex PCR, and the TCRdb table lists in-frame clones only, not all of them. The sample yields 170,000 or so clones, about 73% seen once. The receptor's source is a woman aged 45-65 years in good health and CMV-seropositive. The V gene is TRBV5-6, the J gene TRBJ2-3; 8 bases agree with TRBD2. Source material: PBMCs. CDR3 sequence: CATGSGESDTQYF. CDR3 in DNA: TGTGCCACTGGTAGCGGGGAATCAGATACGCAGTATTTT.